This TCR beta chain was identified in a study of identical twins. General observations from the study: Invariant MAIT and iNKT cells are populations that could partly confound zero-insertion analyses. Out-of-frame TCR alpha sharing observed in monozygotic twins exceeded model estimates.

Unique molecular identifiers were in the cDNA, with template-switch universal primer binding. In TCRdb, the 5' RACE reads were re-called with MiXCR into one record per CDR3 protein. Of about 700,000 distinct CDR3 sequences in the sample, over 5% were seen once. V lost 3 bases, J lost 7 bases, and 6 bases lay in between. The germline CDR1 and CDR2 sequences are ENHRY and SYGVKD. The CDR3 totals 11 residues. This clonotype was picked up a small number of times. Its target is not known. The chain has TRBV10-3 and TRBJ2-5; a possible D gene is TRBD2 (6 bases). This TCR came from a man aged 18 to 29 in good health. Sequences were obtained from naive T cells sorted from blood. This CDR3 reads CAISDGGTQYF. CDR3 sequence (DNA): TGTGCCATCAGTGACGGGGGGACCCAGTACTTC.